A selection of T cell receptor beta chains follows, all from one sample in a study of T cell responses to AZD1222 COVID-19 vaccine. TCRdb's table, derived via immunoSEQ multiplex PCR, lists solely in-frame clones and lacks some. The table includes about 95,000 clones, around 90% detected once. Specimen: peripheral blood, collected on day 0 of AZD1222 vaccination. These receptor sequences come from an adult in good health. Each CDR3 is given with its conserved first and last residue. A D gene is named only where the DNA matches it firmly. Some rows mark clone size as missing; the rest say once, few, many or name a class of expanded clone.

size	V	length	D	J	DNA	CDR3
-	TRBV28	13	-	TRBJ2-2	TGTGCCAGCAGTTTCAGGAACACCGGGGAGCTGTTTTTT	CASSFRNTGELFF
-	TRBV7-8	18	TRBD1	TRBJ1-5	TGTGCCAGCAGCTTATCGGAGACAGGGAGAAGGGCCGATCAGCCCCAGCATTTT	CASSLSETGRRADQPQHF
-	TRBV28	16	-	TRBJ1-2	TGTGCCAGCAGTTTAGGGCGGTTACGGGTTAACTATGGCTACACCTTC	CASSLGRLRVNYGYTF
-	TRBV24-1	14	-	TRBJ2-2	TGTGCCACCAGGGCAGGGAGTAAGACCGGGGAGCTGTTTTTT	CATRAGSKTGELFF
-	TRBV12-5	15	-	TRBJ2-6	TGTGCTAGTGGTTTCGAGCAGGCCGGGGCCAACGTCCTGACTTTC	CASGFEQAGANVLTF
-	TRBV7-2	14	-	TRBJ2-5	TGTGCCAGCAGCTTAGGGTCGCGGGTAGAGACCCAGTACTTC	CASSLGSRVETQYF
-	TRBV5-6	13	-	TRBJ2-3	TGTGCCAGCAGCTTGGGTGACACAGATACGCAGTATTTT	CASSLGDTDTQYF
few	TRBV7-8	17	TRBD2	TRBJ2-3	TGTGCCAGCAGCTTAGCCTCCCGGCGGGGGGGTGGGGATACGCAGTATTTT	CASSLASRRGGGDTQYF
-	TRBV10-3	14	-	TRBJ1-4	TGTGCCATCAGTGAGTCGACCCTTAATGAAAAACTGTTTTTT	CAISESTLNEKLFF
-	TRBV5-1	15	TRBD1	TRBJ2-7	TGCGCCAGCAGCTTGGAGGACAGGGCAAACTACGAGCAGTACTTC	CASSLEDRANYEQYF
once	TRBV6-2/TRBV6-3	16	-	TRBJ1-5	TGTGCCAGCAGTACTCCCCGATGGGGATGGAACCAGCCCCAGCATTTT	CASSTPRWGWNQPQHF
-	TRBV28	11	-	TRBJ1-5	TGTGCCAGCAGTTTAGGGCAGGCCCAGCATTTT	CASSLGQAQHF
-	TRBV6-2/TRBV6-3	17	-	TRBJ2-2	TGTGCCAGCAGCAATTATGCGGGGACAACGAACACCGGGGAGCTGTTTTTT	CASSNYAGTTNTGELFF
-	TRBV18	14	-	TRBJ2-3	TGTGCCAGCCACGCAGGGGTTGGCACAGATACGCAGTATTTT	CASHAGVGTDTQYF
-	TRBV7-6	16	TRBD1	TRBJ1-6	TGTGCCAGCAGCTTAACCTCGGGCAGGGGGCGTTCACCCCTCCACTTT	CASSLTSGRGRSPLHF
-	TRBV9	19	TRBD1	TRBJ1-2	TGTGCCAGCAGCGTAGCTCTGACGGGAGACAGGGGGCGCTTGGATGGCTACACCTTC	CASSVALTGDRGRLDGYTF
-	TRBV6-2/TRBV6-3	11	-	TRBJ2-2	TGTGCCAGCAGTTACGCTCGGGAGCTGTTTTTT	CASSYARELFF
-	TRBV7-8	15	-	TRBJ1-1	TGTGCCAGCAGCCCGAGTCGCAGGGAGAACACTGAAGCTTTCTTT	CASSPSRRENTEAFF
-	TRBV7-8	14	-	TRBJ1-6	TGTGCCAGCAGCTATACGGAGGGGCCCTCACCCCTCCACTTT	CASSYTEGPSPLHF
-	TRBV11-2	15	-	TRBJ2-5	TGTGCCAGCAGCCATTCTGGCGGGGTGGGAGAGACCCAGTACTTC	CASSHSGGVGETQYF
-	TRBV6-2/TRBV6-3	12	-	TRBJ2-1	TGTGCCAGCAGTGACAGGCTAAATGAGCAGTTCTTC	CASSDRLNEQFF
once	TRBV9	15	TRBD1	TRBJ1-3	TGTGCCAGCAGCGTAGTAGGGGGCCCTGGAAACACCATATATTTT	CASSVVGGPGNTIYF
-	TRBV19	15	-	TRBJ2-7	TGTGCCAGTAGTATCGGCCCGGGGACATCCTACGAGCAGTACTTC	CASSIGPGTSYEQYF
-	TRBV7-6	16	TRBD2	TRBJ2-3	TGTGCCAGCAGCTTAGAGGCGGGGGGGTCCGTCGATACGCAGTATTTT	CASSLEAGGSVDTQYF
-	TRBV27	17	-	TRBJ2-5	TGTGCCAGCAGTCCGGGTTGGTCAGGGGCGCGATTAGAGACCCAGTACTTC	CASSPGWSGARLETQYF
-	TRBV27	17	TRBD1	TRBJ1-2	TGTGCCAGCAGTTTAAGGACAGGGGGCCAGATAGACCGTGGCTACACCTTC	CASSLRTGGQIDRGYTF
-	TRBV19	14	TRBD1	TRBJ2-7	TGTGCCAGTAGTGCAGGGGGAAACTCCTACGAGCAGTACTTC	CASSAGGNSYEQYF
-	TRBV7-9	11	-	TRBJ2-5	TGTGCCAGCACTTTTGGGGAGACCCAGTACTTC	CASTFGETQYF
-	TRBV28	16	-	TRBJ1-2	TGTGCCAGCAGTTTATTCCCCCGAGGGGCCGAAGAAGGCTACACCTTC	CASSLFPRGAEEGYTF
-	TRBV3-1/TRBV3-2	15	-	TRBJ1-1	TGTGCCAGCAGCCCCGGACAGCACATGAACACTGAAGCTTTCTTT	CASSPGQHMNTEAFF
-	TRBV19	15	-	TRBJ1-5	TGTGCCAGTAGACCCGGGGAGGCAGGGAAACAGCCCCAGCATTTT	CASRPGEAGKQPQHF
-	TRBV11-2	15	-	TRBJ2-6	TGTGCCAGCAGCTCCGTCGTCTCTGGGGCCAACGTCCTGACTTTC	CASSSVVSGANVLTF
-	TRBV5-1	15	-	TRBJ2-1	TGCGCCAGCAGCTTCCGCGACAGGAATAAGAATGAGCAGTTCTTC	CASSFRDRNKNEQFF
-	TRBV19	16	TRBD1	TRBJ1-2	TGTGCCAGTAGTCCTCGTGGACAGGCCCAGACCCATGGCTACACCTTC	CASSPRGQAQTHGYTF
-	TRBV12-5	15	-	TRBJ1-2	TGTGCTAGTGGTTTGGTAGGGCTGGACGGGAATGGCTACACCTTC	CASGLVGLDGNGYTF
-	TRBV2	15	TRBD2	TRBJ2-6	TGTGCCAGCAGCCACGGGGGGTCCGGGGCCAACGTCCTGACTTTC	CASSHGGSGANVLTF
-	TRBV7-8	15	-	TRBJ1-1	TGTGCCAGCAGCGCGCAACAGGGAGAGGGGACTGAAGCTTTCTTT	CASSAQQGEGTEAFF
-	TRBV28	15	TRBD2	TRBJ2-5	TGTGCCAGCAGCCGCCCACTAGCGGGGGCAGAGACCCAGTACTTC	CASSRPLAGAETQYF
-	TRBV4-3	15	-	TRBJ2-1	TGCGCCAGCAGCCAAGATGAATCGAGATACAATGAGCAGTTCTTC	CASSQDESRYNEQFF
-	TRBV6-5	15	TRBD2	TRBJ2-1	TGTGCCAGCAGTTACATAGCGGGGGGGCCTAGTGAGCAGTTCTTC	CASSYIAGGPSEQFF
-	TRBV7-2	12	-	TRBJ2-7	TGTGCCAGCAAAGGGAGCTCCTACGAGCAGTACTTC	CASKGSSYEQYF
-	TRBV9	14	-	TRBJ2-1	TGTGCCAGCAGCGGGCTCTTGAGGGGGAATGAGCAGTTCTTC	CASSGLLRGNEQFF
once	TRBV30	18	TRBD2	TRBJ2-1	TGTGCCTGGACATTCCCACCCCCGGGACTAGCGGTTTACAATGAGCAGTTCTTC	CAWTFPPPGLAVYNEQFF
-	TRBV19	15	-	TRBJ2-3	TGTGCCAGTAGTCAGGGCCTCCGAAGAGCAGATACGCAGTATTTT	CASSQGLRRADTQYF
-	TRBV2	13	-	TRBJ2-7	TGTGCCAGCAGTGAGGAGTTCTCTGGCGAGCAGTACTTC	CASSEEFSGEQYF
few	TRBV29-1	12	TRBD1	TRBJ1-2	TGCAGCGTCCAAACAGGGGTTGGTGGCTACACCTTC	CSVQTGVGGYTF
-	TRBV27	14	TRBD1	TRBJ1-2	TGTGCCAGCAGTTTATCGCAGGGGGCGCATGGCTACACCTTC	CASSLSQGAHGYTF